Below, 8 T cell receptor beta chains from the same sample are listed, as sequenced in a study of cytomegalovirus exposure and HLA in healthy donors. Primers for the PCR totalled 60 Vbeta and 13 Jbeta. Some clones are missing from TCRdb's copy, which holds only in-frame ones; the method was immunoSEQ multiplex PCR. The sample yields more than 95,000 clones, roughly 80% seen once. Sequenced input: PBMCs. The receptor set was obtained from a man aged 18-30 years in good health and CMV-seropositive.

The chain joins TRBV7-2 to TRBJ2-1; 10 bases are a match to TRBD2. CDR3 size: 16 residues. V gave up 4 bases and J gave up 6 bases; unmatched junction bases: 9. Germline V lookup: CDR1 SGHTA, CDR2 FQGNSA. Here the CDR3 DNA reads TGTGCCAGCAGCTCGAGAACTAGCGGGATCGGCAATGAGCAGTTCTTC. Protein sequence: CASSSRTSGIGNEQFF.

V is TRBV7-9 and J is TRBJ2-5; maybe TRBD1 (5 bases). The V and J ends lost 7 bases and 2 bases respectively, with 17 bases between them. The CDR3 runs to 15 residues. The germline V gene encodes CDR1 SEHNR and CDR2 FQNEAQ (reference sequence). The CDR3 loop reads CASTRQLGLQETQYF. In DNA form, the CDR3 reads TGTGCCAGCACCCGACAACTGGGGCTTCAAGAGACCCAGTACTTC. Full variable domain (remainder filled in from reference TRBV7-9 and TRBJ2-5): DTGVSQNPRHKITKRGQNVTFRCDPISEHNRLYWYRQTLGQGPEFLTYFQNEAQLEKSRLLSDRFSAERPKGSFSTLEIQRTEQGDSAMYLCASTRQLGLQETQYFGPGTRLLVL.

This clone was observed a few times. The V call is TRBV5-1, the J call TRBJ1-3; D is perhaps TRBD1 (5 bases). The ends were cut back, 0 bases at V and 4 bases at J, with 14 bases in the middle. This CDR3 has 16 residues. Germline V lookup: CDR1 SGHRS, CDR2 YFSETQ. The CDR3 DNA sequence: TGCGCCAGCAGCTTGGCCGCTCAGGGTGACGGAAACACCATATATTTT. This encodes CASSLAAQGDGNTIYF.

The V and J genes are TRBV5-1 and TRBJ1-6; 7 bases fit TRBD1. The V gene's germline CDR1 is SGHRS and CDR2 YFSETQ. V trimming: 0 bases; J trimming: 4 bases; junction bases outside the gene matches: 1. The CDR3 is 15 residues long. The CDR3 here is CASSLGTGYNSPLHF. As DNA, the CDR3 is TGCGCCAGCAGCTTGGGGACAGGATATAATTCACCCCTCCACTTT.

The chain uses TRBV6-6 and TRBJ1-1; 7 bases are shared with TRBD1. The germline V gene has CDR1 MNHNY and CDR2 SVGAGI (reference sequence). CDR3 size: 16 residues. V lost 4 bases to trimming and J lost 1 base; unmatched junction nucleotides: 9. The CDR3 DNA reads TGTGCCAGCAGTTTACTCCAGGGACAGCAGAACACTGAAGCTTTCTTT. Amino acid sequence: CASSLLQGQQNTEAFF.

This chain joins TRBV5-1 and TRBJ2-1, with TRBD2 identical over 7 bases. With 0 bases clipped from V and 7 bases from J, the junction kept 10 bases outside the gene matches. CDR1 is SGHRS, CDR2 YFSETQ, per germline. This CDR3 has 16 amino acids. CDR3 sequence: CASSLAGPGLMNEQFF. CDR3 nucleotide sequence: TGCGCCAGCAGCTTGGCCGGTCCGGGACTAATGAATGAGCAGTTCTTC.

The genes are TRBV19 and TRBJ2-3; D not resolved. The germline gives CDR1 LNHDA, CDR2 SQIVND (reference sequence). This CDR3 region has 13 residues. V was trimmed by 6 bases and J by 5 bases, leaving 12 bases between them. CDR3 nucleotide sequence: TGTGCCAGTAGACCCACTACCCTAGATACGCAGTATTTT. Amino acids: CASRPTTLDTQYF.

This clone was detected only a few times. V and J are TRBV7-2 and TRBJ2-1; 7 nucleotides line up with TRBD2. This CDR3 has 12 residues. The V segment lost 4 bases and the J segment 10 bases; nucleotides outside the gene matches: 4. CDR1 is SGHTA and CDR2 is FQGNSA in the germline V gene. The CDR3: CASSSGLVEQFF. CDR3 sequence (DNA): TGTGCCAGCAGCTCCGGACTAGTCGAGCAGTTCTTC.